Described below is a single TCR beta chain sequence and its context. This sample was included in a study of blood T cell repertoires in COVID-19. Study-wide background: Acute-phase and convalescent COVID-19 samples originated in the United States, Italy and Spain. In each case, the material was cDNA or gDNA derived from T cells, B-cell-depleted T cells, or PBMCs.

Original methodology: Reference gene primers were amplified, and this amplification served to estimate nucleated cell counts. Clones were read by immunoSEQ multiplex PCR, and TCRdb kept only the in-frame ones, dropping some. V, J and clone size are those of that table, while D and trimming were read from the DNA. This sample has under 80,000 clones, with 70% to 90% found just once. Germline V lookup: CDR1 SGHRS, CDR2 YFSETQ. V dropped 3 bases and J dropped 0; count of bases not matched to a gene: 5. This CDR3 comprises 16 residues. The sequence was obtained from a human donor in a cohort sampled during active COVID-19. Sequencing was done on a sample of peripheral blood. The chain combines TRBV5-1 with TRBJ2-2; 7 bases are shared with TRBD1. The CDR3 region is CASSSSGTANTGELFF. The CDR3 DNA reads as TGCGCCAGCAGCTCCTCAGGGACAGCGAACACCGGGGAGCTGTTTTTT.